Below are 26 T cell receptor beta chains sequenced from a single sample in a study of control samples from healthy donors and cancer patients. TCRdb's copy holds only in-frame clones and misses some; the assay was immunoSEQ multiplex PCR. The sample has around 83,000 clones, roughly 93% seen once. Sequencing was done on a sample of PBMCs. These receptors were taken from a woman aged 40 to 50 with lung cancer.

The V and J genes are TRBV7-8 and TRBJ2-5; D is uncertain. CDR3 size: 13 residues. V was cut by 5 bases and J by 5 bases, with 12 bases left in between. Germline V CDR1 and CDR2: SGHVS, FQNEAQ. The CDR3 coding sequence is TGTGCCAGCAGCCCCCAGAGCCTCGAGACCCAGTACTTC. The encoded protein is CASSPQSLETQYF.

V is TRBV3-1 (or the pseudogene TRBV3-2) and J is TRBJ2-3; perhaps TRBD2 as D (5 bases). CDR3 size: 14 residues. Germline assignment: CDR1 LGHDT and CDR2 YNNKEL (reference sequence). Trimming stripped 1 base from V and 5 bases from J, with 10 bases between. Here the CDR3 DNA reads TGTGCCAGCAGCCAAGCGACGGGGTTAGATACGCAGTATTTT. Encoded protein: CASSQATGLDTQYF.

The genes are TRBV5-4 and TRBJ1-2; possible D gene TRBD1, 6 bases. Trimming stripped 4 bases from V and 4 bases from J, with 17 bases between. This CDR3 comprises 15 residues. The germline CDR1 and CDR2 sequences are SGHNT and YYREEE (reference sequence). The CDR3 protein is CASSPDRNAFYGYTF. CDR3 bases: TGTGCCAGCAGCCCCGACAGGAACGCTTTCTATGGCTACACCTTC.

V is TRBV10-3 and J is TRBJ2-3; 7 bases line up with TRBD2. Losses at the gene ends were 6 bases for V and 15 bases for J; bases not matched to a gene: 21. The CDR3 runs 15 residues. Germline CDR1 ENHRY, CDR2 SYGVKD. CDR3 region: CAIRWEGHFSGGVYF. CDR3 nucleotides: TGTGCCATCAGATGGGAGGGTCATTTTTCGGGGGGAGTATATTTT.

J is TRBJ1-5 and V is TRBV28; TRBD1 matches at 8 bases. CDR3 size: 13 residues. The V gene end was trimmed by 6 bases and the J gene end by 7 bases; junction bases not matched to a gene: 5. Germline V gene data show CDR1 as MDHEN and CDR2 as SYDVKM. The DNA of the CDR3 is TGTGCCAGCAGGGACAGGGCTAGGCAGCCCCAGCATTTT. Translating gives CASRDRARQPQHF.

The gene calls are TRBV5-4 and TRBJ1-6; D not resolved. The germline V and J ends were trimmed by 3 bases and 8 bases, with 18 bases remaining between them. Germline-derived CDR1 and CDR2 are SGHNT and YYREEE (reference sequence). The CDR3 has 16 amino acids. CDR3 in amino acids: CASSSLETGGDSPLHF. In DNA form, the CDR3 reads TGTGCCAGCAGCTCTTTAGAAACCGGTGGTGATTCACCCCTCCACTTT.

The V call is TRBV6-1, the J call TRBJ1-1; tentatively, D is TRBD1 (5 bases). The CDR3 runs 12 residues. Germline V gene sequence: CDR1 MNHNS, CDR2 SASEGT. Trimming shortened V by 3 bases and J by 5 bases, and 7 bases separated the two germline ends. The CDR3 sequence is CASSERGTEAFF. CDR3 nucleotide sequence: TGTGCCAGCAGTGAGAGGGGAACTGAAGCTTTCTTT.

This clone was recorded once. The J gene is TRBJ2-3, the V gene TRBV5-1; no reliable D call. Germline loops: CDR1 SGHRS, CDR2 YFSETQ. The CDR3 spans 14 residues. Trimming cost V 0 bases and J 2 bases, with 7 bases left between them. The CDR3 loop reads CASSLDLSTDTQYF. The CDR3 DNA sequence: TGCGCCAGCAGCTTGGATCTGTCCACAGATACGCAGTATTTT.

This chain uses TRBV19 with TRBJ1-2; D possibly corresponds to TRBD1 (5 bases). The CDR3 consists of 12 residues. V shed 8 bases and J shed 6 bases, with 13 bases lying between them. Per germline, CDR1 LNHDA and CDR2 SQIVND (reference sequence). This CDR3 is CASGGGGDGYTF. Here the CDR3 DNA reads TGTGCCAGTGGGGGTGGGGGTGATGGCTACACCTTC.

The chain has TRBV6-4 and TRBJ1-5; unclear D gene. Germline V CDR1 and CDR2: MRHNA, SNTAGT. This CDR3 has 16 amino acids. V was clipped by 2 bases and J by 4 bases, with 15 bases between them. In nucleotides, the CDR3 is TGTGCCAGCAGTGACCCGAAGGTACAGAAAAATCAGCCCCAGCATTTT. Its protein product is CASSDPKVQKNQPQHF.

The chain has TRBV7-8 and TRBJ2-7, with 7 positions matching TRBD1. This CDR3 comprises 13 residues. Germline V gives CDR1 SGHVS, CDR2 FQNEAQ. Trimming at V came to 4 bases and at J to 7 bases, leaving 7 bases not matched to a gene. CDR3 sequence (DNA): TGTGCCAGCAGCTCCGGGACACAGGGGGAGCAGTACTTC. This gives the protein CASSSGTQGEQYF.

The CDR3 region has the DNA TGTGCCAGCACGAGCGGGAGTCCCAATGAGCAGTTCTTC. Its protein product is CASTSGSPNEQFF. The gene calls are TRBV2 and TRBJ2-1; 8 bases fit TRBD2. This CDR3 has 13 amino acids. CDR1 and CDR2 (germline): SNHLY, FYNNEI. Germline trimming cut 7 bases from V and 6 bases from J; bases unmatched to any gene: 5.

The chain carries TRBV24-1 and TRBJ1-2, with unresolved D. The CDR3 is made up of 14 amino acids. CDR1 and CDR2 (germline): KGHDR, SFDVKD. Deletions cut 0 bases from V and 2 bases from J, with 6 bases between. The CDR3 DNA reads as TGTGCCACCAGTGATTTGACCCTGAACTATGGCTACACCTTC. Translation gives CATSDLTLNYGYTF.

The gene calls are TRBV9 and TRBJ1-3; D is ambiguous. With 4 bases removed from V and 2 bases from J, the gap between germline ends came to 16 bases. The germline V gene has CDR1 SGDLS and CDR2 YYNGEE. The CDR3 loop spans 16 amino acids. CDR3 nucleotide sequence: TGTGCCAGCAGCCCCCAGGTATACCAGGCTGGAAACACCATATATTTT. It is translated as CASSPQVYQAGNTIYF.

The V and J genes are TRBV4-1 and TRBJ2-7; 10 nucleotides align to TRBD1. Germline V gives CDR1 MGHRA, CDR2 YSYEKL. The CDR3 sequence is 14 residues long. With V trimmed by 1 base and J by 5 bases, 2 bases remained unmatched. CDR3 amino acids: CASSQVGQGNEQYF. The CDR3 DNA follows: TGCGCCAGCAGCCAAGTGGGACAGGGGAACGAGCAGTACTTC.

The chain couples TRBV7-8 to TRBJ2-7; D is undetermined. V lost 5 bases to trimming and J lost 7 bases, with 15 bases between them. The germline V gene encodes CDR1 SGHVS and CDR2 FQNEAQ. The CDR3 loop spans 13 amino acids. Written as DNA, the CDR3 is TGTGCCAGCAGCCTCCTCCCCGGCGTTGAGCAGTACTTC. Translating it yields CASSLLPGVEQYF. The full variable domain, completed using reference TRBV7-8 and TRBJ2-7, is GAGVSQSPRYKVAKRGQDVALRCDPISGHVSLFWYQQALGQGPEFLTYFQNEAQLDKSGLPSDRFFAERPEGSVSTLKIQRTQQEDSAVYLCASSLLPGVEQYFGPGTRLTVT.

The chain carries TRBV12-5 and TRBJ1-2; a possible D gene is TRBD1 (5 bases). With 1 base removed from V and 3 bases from J, the gap between germline ends came to 6 bases. CDR3 size: 13 residues. Per germline, CDR1 LGHNT and CDR2 FRNRAP. For the CDR3, the DNA is TGTGCTAGTGGTTTGGGCAGGGACTATGGCTACACCTTC. As protein: CASGLGRDYGYTF.

The rearrangement links TRBV5-8 to TRBJ1-2; D is undetermined. The CDR3 runs to 18 residues. From germline, CDR1 is SGHTS and CDR2 YDEGEE. V shed 0 bases and J shed 2 bases, with 20 bases lying between them. CDR3 amino acids: CASSLAPGGGGENYGYTF. The CDR3, as DNA: TGTGCCAGCAGCTTGGCCCCCGGTGGAGGAGGCGAGAACTATGGCTACACCTTC.

J is TRBJ1-2 and V is TRBV5-1, with TRBD1 matching 10 bases. V dropped 4 bases and J dropped 2; count of bases not matched to a gene: 2. This CDR3 region has 14 residues. Germline assignment: CDR1 SGHRS and CDR2 YFSETQ. CDR3 residues: CASSMTGGNYGYTF. CDR3 DNA: TGCGCCAGCAGCATGACAGGGGGCAACTATGGCTACACCTTC.

V gene TRBV25-1 combines with J gene TRBJ2-7; 11 bases fit TRBD1. CDR1 and CDR2 (germline): MGHDK, SYGVNS. CDR3 length equals 13 residues. Losses at the gene ends were 5 bases for V and 6 bases for J; bases not matched to a gene: 3. This chain's CDR3 is CASSRTGGAEQYF. As DNA, the CDR3 is TGTGCCAGCAGTAGGACAGGGGGCGCCGAGCAGTACTTC.

The genes are TRBV27 and TRBJ1-1; TRBD1 agrees at 7 bases. The V gene end was trimmed by 3 bases and the J gene end by 4 bases; junction bases not matched to a gene: 2. From germline, CDR1 is MNHEY and CDR2 SMNVEV (reference sequence). CDR3 length: 13 amino acids. CDR3 region: CASSLAGGTEAFF. CDR3 DNA sequence: TGTGCCAGCAGTTTGGCAGGGGGCACTGAAGCTTTCTTT.

The DNA for the CDR3 is TGCGCCAGCAGCCTTTGGGGTGCAGAGACCCAGTACTTC. Translated, it gives CASSLWGAETQYF. The V and J genes are TRBV10-2 and TRBJ2-5; no clear D. This CDR3 is built from 13 residues. Looked up from germline, CDR1 is WSHSY and CDR2 is SAAADI. Trimming shortened V by 6 bases and J by 4 bases, and 12 bases separated the two germline ends.

The rearrangement joins TRBV6-1 to TRBJ2-7; D is unresolved. CDR3 length: 12 amino acids. V shed 2 bases and J shed 2 bases, with 4 bases lying between them. Looked up from germline, CDR1 is MNHNS and CDR2 is SASEGT. CDR3 protein: CASSESTYEQYF. CDR3 DNA sequence: TGTGCCAGCAGTGAATCCACCTACGAGCAGTACTTC.

This clone appeared once. The CDR3 loop is CASSVRTGDTYTDTQYF. Written as DNA, the CDR3 is TGTGCCAGCAGCGTACGGACAGGGGACACTTACACAGATACGCAGTATTTT. The gene calls are TRBV9 and TRBJ2-3; the match to TRBD1 covers 9 bases. The germline V gene encodes CDR1 SGDLS and CDR2 YYNGEE. V lost 1 base, J lost 2 bases, and 8 bases stayed unmatched. This CDR3 is built from 17 residues.

This chain connects TRBV10-3 to TRBJ2-6; D may match TRBD1 or TRBD2 (5 bases each). Trimming took off 8 bases at V and 0 bases at J, with 14 bases between the two ends. There are 16 residues in the CDR3. Germline values: CDR1 ENHRY, CDR2 SYGVKD. CDR3 nucleotides: TGTGCCATCCGGGATCTCGGGGCCTCTGGGGCCAACGTCCTGACTTTC. Encoded protein: CAIRDLGASGANVLTF.

This clone occurred a few times. The chain combines TRBV5-1 with TRBJ1-5; perhaps TRBD1 as D (5 bases). Trimming left V 4 bases short and J 5 bases short, with 13 bases between. The germline CDR1 and CDR2 sequences are SGHRS and YFSETQ. The CDR3 has 14 residues. The CDR3 region is CASSGTPWDQPQHF. The DNA for the CDR3 is TGCGCCAGCAGCGGGACTCCCTGGGATCAGCCCCAGCATTTT.